This passage covers 18 T cell receptor beta chains from one sample sequenced in a study of graft-versus-host responses after intestinal transplantation. The table came from immunoSEQ multiplex PCR; TCRdb's copy has only in-frame clones and leaves some out. Of fewer than 130,000 clones listed, 80% to 95% are singletons. These TCRs' antigens remain unknown. The sequences come from unstimulated CD8+ T cells sorted from spleen or lymph node cells, collected before intestinal transplant. These TCRs come from a human donor who received an intestinal transplant.

This clone was seen just once. CDR3 nucleotide sequence: TGTGCCAGCAGTGAGGGTAGCGGGAGCCAGTACACCGGGGAGCTGTTTTTT. Its translation is CASSEGSGSQYTGELFF. V gene TRBV2 combines with J gene TRBJ2-2, with TRBD2 identical over 9 bases. This CDR3 has 17 residues. V lost 3 bases to trimming and J lost 3 bases; unmatched junction nucleotides: 8. Germline CDR1 SNHLY, CDR2 FYNNEI.

The chain couples TRBV14 to TRBJ2-3, with D perhaps TRBD1 or TRBD2 (8 bases each). CDR1 and CDR2 from the germline V gene are SGHDN and FVKESK. V lost 4 bases to trimming and J lost 6 bases, with 44 bases between them. The CDR3 has 24 residues. The CDR3 here is CASSRTPGQERGGRLTDPPDTQYF. The CDR3 DNA is TGTGCCAGCAGCCGAACCCCGGGACAGGAGAGGGGCGGGAGGCTAACGGACCCACCGGATACGCAGTATTTT.

V gene TRBV6-1 combines with J gene TRBJ2-3; D assignment may be TRBD1 or TRBD2 (5 bases each). CDR1 is MNHNS, CDR2 SASEGT, per germline. The CDR3 length is 17 residues. The V end was cut by 3 bases, the J end by 0 bases, with 16 bases between. For the CDR3, the DNA is TGTGCCAGCAGTGACGGGACCGTGACTCCTAGCACAGATACGCAGTATTTT. This encodes CASSDGTVTPSTDTQYF.

The chain employs TRBV5-1 and TRBJ2-2, with D possibly being TRBD2 (5 bases). V lost 1 base, J lost 3 bases, and 7 bases lay in between. Germline V CDR1 and CDR2: SGHRS, YFSETQ. The CDR3 has 14 residues. This chain's CDR3 is CASSLKRDTGELFF. The CDR3 DNA reads as TGCGCCAGCAGCTTGAAGAGGGACACCGGGGAGCTGTTTTTT.

This chain connects TRBV27 to TRBJ1-5; D not certain. Germline assignment: CDR1 MNHEY and CDR2 SMNVEV (reference sequence). V lost 0 bases and J 3 bases, leaving 9 bases between the germline ends. The CDR3 loop spans 15 amino acids. The DNA for the CDR3 is TGTGCCAGCAGTTTATCTTGGTCCCCCAATCAGCCCCAGCATTTT. This translates into CASSLSWSPNQPQHF.

The chain is built from TRBV5-1 and TRBJ2-7, with D possibly being TRBD1 (6 bases). CDR3 length: 14 amino acids. In germline, CDR1 is SGHRS, CDR2 YFSETQ. Deletions cut 4 bases from V and 2 bases from J, with 13 bases between. In DNA form, the CDR3 reads TGCGCCAGCAGCATAAGACAGGACCCCTACGAGCAGTACTTC. Translation: CASSIRQDPYEQYF.

The chain couples TRBV5-6 to TRBJ1-4; the D is unclear. The germline V and J ends were trimmed by 1 base and 8 bases, with 15 bases remaining between them. Per the germline V gene, CDR1 is SGHDT and CDR2 is YYEEEE. The CDR3 has 15 amino acids. The CDR3 loop reads CASSLTAIENEKLFF. The DNA of the CDR3 is TGTGCCAGCAGCTTGACGGCCATTGAGAACGAAAAACTGTTTTTT.

The chain employs TRBV15 and TRBJ1-4; D not resolved. The CDR3 spans 16 residues. Trimming shortened V by 0 bases and J by 1 base, and 9 bases separated the two germline ends. Germline V gene sequence: CDR1 LNHNV, CDR2 YYDKDF (reference sequence). Written as DNA, the CDR3 is TGTGCCACCAGCAGAGAAGGCCGGGGAACTAATGAAAAACTGTTTTTT. It codes for CATSREGRGTNEKLFF.

This sequence joins TRBV7-9 and TRBJ2-1; D gene uncertain. V was cut by 3 bases and J by 5 bases, with 11 bases left in between. CDR1 and CDR2 (germline): SEHNR, FQNEAQ (reference sequence). The CDR3 has 14 residues. The DNA for the CDR3 is TGTGCCAGCAGCTTCATGCTACCAAACAATGAGCAGTTCTTC. Translated: CASSFMLPNNEQFF.

This chain joins TRBV11-2 and TRBJ2-1; D unclear. V lost 6 bases to trimming and J lost 8 bases, with 20 bases between them. The CDR3 has 15 amino acids. Germline-derived CDR1 and CDR2 are SGHAT and FQNNGV. In DNA form, the CDR3 reads TGTGCCAGCAGTCGCAGGTCGGATGGCTTGGATGAGCAGTTCTTC. Amino acid sequence: CASSRRSDGLDEQFF.

As to this clone: At the DNA level, this CDR3 is encoded by other sequences in the same sample as well. V gene TRBV27 combines with J gene TRBJ1-5; no definite D call. The V end lost 3 bases, the J end lost 1 base, and 7 bases lay between the germline ends. Germline V CDR1 and CDR2: MNHEY, SMNVEV (reference sequence). The CDR3 spans 14 residues. The CDR3 DNA is TGTGCCAGCAGTTTCGCCGGGAGCAATCAGCCCCAGCATTTT. Protein sequence: CASSFAGSNQPQHF.

The rearrangement links TRBV7-6 to TRBJ2-7, with 8 bases identical to TRBD1. Trimming cost V 1 base and J 6 bases; bases outside gene matches: 2. CDR3 length equals 13 residues. Germline V gene data show CDR1 as SGHVS and CDR2 as FNYEAQ. The CDR3 bases are TGTGCCAGCAGCTTAGGGACAGGGCCCGAGCAGTACTTC. This codes for CASSLGTGPEQYF. Variable domain in full (rest from reference TRBV7-6 and TRBJ2-7): GAGVSQSPRYKVTKRGQDVALRCDPISGHVSLYWYRQALGQGPEFLTYFNYEAQQDKSGLPNDRFSAERPEGSISTLTIQRTEQRDSAMYRCASSLGTGPEQYFGPGTRLTVT.

The chain carries TRBV11-2 and TRBJ1-5; no reliable D call. V was cut by 4 bases and J by 2 bases, with 6 bases left in between. CDR3 length: 13 residues. Germline V lookup: CDR1 SGHAT, CDR2 FQNNGV. As DNA, the CDR3 is TGTGCCAGCAGCTATCAGGGCAATCAGCCCCAGCATTTT. This encodes CASSYQGNQPQHF. Combining the CDR3 with reference TRBV11-2 and TRBJ1-5 gives the whole variable domain EAGVAQSPRYKIIEKRQSVAFWCNPISGHATLYWYQQILGQGPKLLIQFQNNGVVDDSQLPKDRFSAERLKGVDSTLKIQPAKLEDSAVYLCASSYQGNQPQHFGDGTRLSIL.

The chain links TRBV7-9 to TRBJ2-1, with D uncertain. This CDR3 region has 13 residues. Germline CDR1 is SEHNR and CDR2 is FQNEAQ (reference sequence). The V end was cut by 5 bases, the J end by 6 bases, with 11 bases between. As DNA, the CDR3 is TGTGCCAGCAGCCCCTTGACTGGCAATGAGCAGTTCTTC. Encoded protein: CASSPLTGNEQFF.

The chain has TRBV4-1 and TRBJ2-7; D remains ambiguous. The CDR3 extends over 13 amino acids. Trimming stripped 1 base from V and 6 bases from J, with 10 bases between. Germline CDR1 MGHRA, CDR2 YSYEKL. The CDR3 DNA follows: TGCGCCAGCAGCCAAGGTCCGGGTACCGAGCAGTACTTC. Amino acid sequence: CASSQGPGTEQYF.

V and J are TRBV7-9 and TRBJ2-2; D call uncertain. V was cut by 4 bases and J by 5 bases, with 5 bases left in between. Germline loops: CDR1 SEHNR, CDR2 FQNEAQ (reference sequence). The CDR3 extends over 12 amino acids. This chain's CDR3 is CASSSGTGELFF. CDR3 sequence (DNA): TGTGCCAGCAGCTCAGGTACCGGGGAGCTGTTTTTT.

The gene calls are TRBV6-1 and TRBJ1-5, with D unresolved. Trimming removed 3 bases at V and 5 bases at J, with 2 bases between. The CDR3 sequence is 11 residues long. The germline CDR1 and CDR2 sequences are MNHNS and SASEGT. The CDR3 loop is CASSDDQPQHF. The CDR3, as DNA: TGTGCCAGCAGTGACGATCAGCCCCAGCATTTT.

The chain combines TRBV5-1 with TRBJ2-5, with TRBD1 matching 7 bases. This CDR3 is built from 15 residues. Germline V gene lookup returns CDR1 SGHRS and CDR2 YFSETQ. Germline trimming cut 4 bases from V and 5 bases from J; bases unmatched to any gene: 11. CDR3 DNA: TGCGCCAGCAGCGGAGAGGGACAGACTACCGAGACCCAGTACTTC. It yields the protein CASSGEGQTTETQYF.